This is a list of T cell receptor beta chains from one sample in a study of post-analysis software for immune sequencing data. TCRdb independently ran MiXCR on the PCR reads; one entry per CDR3 protein. The profile shows approximately 660,000 distinct CDR3 sequences, 55% to 60% of them singletons. Sequenced sample: blood. The receptor source for this set is a girl aged 2-10 years with multiple sclerosis. CDR3s include the opening cysteine and the closing phenylalanine or tryptophan. The D gene is left open where the match is weak. Some rows mark clone size as missing; the rest say once, few, many or name a class of expanded clone.

>TRBJ1-1|TRBV7-9|-|-
TGTGCCAGCAGCTCCGCCCTCAACACTGAAGCTTTCTTT
CASSSALNTEAFF
>TRBJ2-7|TRBV29-1|few|TRBD2
TGCAGTGTGAACCAAGGACTAGGGAGCTCCTACGAGCAGTACTTC
CSVNQGLGSSYEQYF
>TRBJ2-4|TRBV20-1|-|-
TGCAGTGCTTTACACGGGACAGCCAAAAACATTCAGTACTTC
CSALHGTAKNIQYF
>TRBJ2-3|TRBV9|few|TRBD2
TGTGCCAGCAGCGCTGGACTAGCGGGAGCAGATACGCAGTATTTT
CASSAGLAGADTQYF
>TRBJ1-1|TRBV7-6|few|-
TGTGCCAGCAGCTTAGGTGCAGGGCTGAACACTGAAGCTTTCTTT
CASSLGAGLNTEAFF
>TRBJ2-1|TRBV20-1|-|TRBD2
TGCAGTGCTAGAGGGGGGACTAGCGGGAAGGGCTCCTACAATGAGCAGTTCTTC
CSARGGTSGKGSYNEQFF
>TRBJ2-7|TRBV9|few|TRBD2
TGTGCCAGCAGCGTAGGACTAGCGGGAGTCTACGAGCAGTACTTC
CASSVGLAGVYEQYF
>TRBJ2-1|TRBV20-1|-|TRBD2
TGCAGTGCGTCCCGGGCTAGCGGCTCCTACAATGAGCAGTTCTTC
CSASRASGSYNEQFF
>TRBJ2-6|TRBV11-2|-|-
TGTGCCAGCACCGTATTAGGCCCGCCTGGGGCCAACGTCCTGACTTTC
CASTVLGPPGANVLTF
>TRBJ1-2|TRBV6-5|few|-
TGTGCCAGCAGTTACGGGGAGACAGCCTTGAGAGAAGGCTACACCTTC
CASSYGETALREGYTF
>TRBJ2-7|TRBV6-5|-|-
TGTGCCAGCAGTTACGGGCAGGGTTACTCCTACGAGCAGTACTTC
CASSYGQGYSYEQYF
>TRBJ2-5|TRBV5-1|-|-
TGCGCCAGCAGCTACGACCCAAATATCGGAGAGCAGTACTTC
CASSYDPNIGEQYF
>TRBJ2-5|TRBV28|-|-
TGTGCCAGCGCTGTGGTTGGAGAGACCCAGTACTTC
CASAVVGETQYF
>TRBJ1-2|TRBV20-1|-|-
TGCAGTGCTTACAGGGAGATCGATGGCTACACCTTC
CSAYREIDGYTF
>TRBJ2-7|TRBV4-2|few|-
TGTGCCAGCAGCCAAGATCAAAGCGAGCAGTACTTC
CASSQDQSEQYF
>TRBJ2-7|TRBV29-1|few|-
TGCAGCGTTTTTCAGGGAACTTTCGACGAGCAGTACTTC
CSVFQGTFDEQYF
>TRBJ2-3|TRBV7-2|-|-
TGTGCCAGCAGCCCTACTCAGGGAGGTACGCAGTATTTT
CASSPTQGGTQYF
>TRBJ2-5|TRBV29-1|few|TRBD2
TGCAGCGTTGAGGGGGACTATCCTCGAGAGACCCAGTACTTC
CSVEGDYPRETQYF
>TRBJ1-2|TRBV7-9|-|-
TGTGCCAGCAGCGGACTGCTCGGGACGAGGACGTCTGGCTACACCTTC
CASSGLLGTRTSGYTF
>TRBJ1-2|TRBV6-5|-|TRBD1
TGTGCCAGCAGTTACGGGGACAGGGCTAACTATGGCTACACCTTC
CASSYGDRANYGYTF
>TRBJ2-5|TRBV12-3/TRBV12-4|-|TRBD2
TGTGCCAGCAGTTCTTACCGGGGGGGCTTTGGAGAGACCCAGTACTTC
CASSSYRGGFGETQYF
>TRBJ2-1|TRBV20-1|-|-
TGCAGTGCTAGAGTGGACTACCCTACCTCCTACAATGAGCAGTTCTTC
CSARVDYPTSYNEQFF
>TRBJ1-2|TRBV12-3/TRBV12-4|-|-
TGTGCCAGCAGTTTAACCGGGGGGCGGACTAACTATGGCTACACCTTC
CASSLTGGRTNYGYTF
>TRBJ2-2|TRBV6-1|-|-
TGTGCCAGCAGTGAACTGGAGGGGGACACCGGGGAGCTGTTTTTT
CASSELEGDTGELFF
>TRBJ2-5|TRBV2|-|-
TGTGCCAACAGTGAGTCAAAGGGGACCCAGTACTTC
CANSESKGTQYF
>TRBJ2-7|TRBV11-2|few|TRBD1
TGTGCCAGCAGCTCGAACAGGGGGCGATTCGGGGCCTACGAGCAGTACTTC
CASSSNRGRFGAYEQYF
>TRBJ1-2|TRBV5-1|-|-
TGCGCCAGCAGCTTGCGGCTCGGCTATGGCTACACCTTC
CASSLRLGYGYTF
>TRBJ2-7|TRBV11-2|-|TRBD2
TGTGCCAGCAGCTCTCCCGGACTAGCCCGCGAGCAGTACTTC
CASSSPGLAREQYF
>TRBJ1-2|TRBV9|few|-
TGTGCCAGCACCGTCGTGGACAGTATCTATGGCTACACCTTC
CASTVVDSIYGYTF